A selection of T cell receptor beta chains follows, all from one sample in a study of control samples from healthy donors and cancer patients. Only in-frame clones appear in the TCRdb table, and some are missing; sequencing was by immunoSEQ multiplex PCR. The table lists 4,500 to 6,000 clones, 84% of them singletons. The source material was formalin-fixed, paraffin-embedded tissue. The receptors originated from a female donor with lung cancer. Each CDR3 is given with its conserved first and last residue. Expanded clones are given a class, and other clones once, few, many or no size at all.

V gene	clone size	J gene	CDR3 protein
TRBV27	-	TRBJ2-5	CASSLTVGSSQYF
TRBV7-2	-	TRBJ1-1	CASSRDTGSGTEAFF
TRBV15	-	TRBJ2-7	CATSRKGIAGGSYEQYF
TRBV5-6	-	TRBJ1-2	CASTRQGANYGYTF
TRBV7-6	-	TRBJ2-5	CASSLLTSGETQYF
TRBV9	-	TRBJ2-7	CASSGTAGEQYF
TRBV18	-	TRBJ2-1	CASSPQGLAGGWNNEQFF
TRBV27	once	TRBJ1-6	CASSPTILGSPLHF
TRBV25-1	-	TRBJ1-2	CASSPGTYGYTF
TRBV5-1	-	TRBJ2-5	CASSMGQQETQYF
TRBV27	-	TRBJ2-1	CASSLGSSGPNEQFF
TRBV5-1	once	TRBJ2-3	CASSLFGSGTDTQYF
TRBV7-9	-	TRBJ2-3	CASSSDSSGTDTQYF
TRBV2	-	TRBJ2-5	CASSAVAGEVETQYF
TRBV18	-	TRBJ2-5	CASSPGTGVETQYF
TRBV28	-	TRBJ2-1	CAGQRLGDFDNEQFF
TRBV27	-	TRBJ1-4	CASSLTGWRGEKLFF
TRBV21-1	-	TRBJ2-1	CASSTMTGYYNEQFF
TRBV5-4	-	TRBJ2-1	CASSLEFRGTTNEQFF
TRBV7-9	large	TRBJ2-1	CASSQREEYNEQFF
TRBV3-1/TRBV3-2	-	TRBJ2-7	CASSQGTSSTYEQYF
TRBV7-2	-	TRBJ1-5	CASSVDRGNQPQHF
TRBV5-4	-	TRBJ2-1	CASSRTSASRYNEQFF